The 19 T cell receptor beta chains presented below share a single source sample, sequenced in a study of lymphopenia after photon versus proton radiotherapy. Some clones are missing from TCRdb's copy, which holds only in-frame ones; the method was immunoSEQ multiplex PCR. In the table there are approximately 80,000 clones, around 80% of which are singletons. The input for sequencing was peripheral blood, taken from a patient treated with proton-based radiotherapy. Source of these receptors: a man in his fifties or sixties with pancreatic cancer.

V usage is TRBV30 and J usage is TRBJ2-5; no reliable D call. The J call could be wrong; TRBJ2-7 is a better fit for the DNA end. There are 14 residues in the CDR3. Germline V CDR1 and CDR2: GTSNPN, SVGIG (reference sequence). The CDR3 loop reads CAWTPQSTSYEQYF. CDR3 in DNA: TGTGCCTGGACCCCCCAATCTACCTCCTACGAGCAGTACTTC.

This clone has just one count. The chain uses TRBV28 and TRBJ1-2; 7 positions agree with TRBD1. The CDR3 runs 15 residues. V shed 5 bases, J shed 2 bases, and the junction held 8 bases outside the gene matches. The V gene's germline CDR1 is MDHEN and CDR2 SYDVKM. CDR3 protein: CASSGGQAGNYGYTF. The CDR3 DNA reads TGTGCCAGCAGTGGAGGACAGGCTGGAAACTATGGCTACACCTTC.

The rearrangement links TRBV6-4 to TRBJ2-7; D is perhaps TRBD1 or TRBD2 (5 bases each). The CDR3 runs to 11 residues. V was pared by 8 bases and J by 2 bases, with 7 bases between. CDR1 and CDR2 from the germline V gene are MRHNA and SNTAGT. CDR3 coding DNA: TGTGCCAGCGGGACCACCTACGAGCAGTACTTC. Translating gives CASGTTYEQYF.

This sequence joins TRBV4-2 and TRBJ2-6; 7 bases map to TRBD2. The germline CDR1 and CDR2 sequences are LGHNA and YNFKEQ. This CDR3 is built from 20 residues. V shed 3 bases and J 3 bases; nucleotides not matched to a gene: 17. The CDR3 DNA reads TGTGCCAGCAGCCAGGACCCGTGGGGAGGGGCCGGGGTTGGGGCCAACGTCCTGACTTTC. Translation gives CASSQDPWGGAGVGANVLTF.

The gene calls are TRBV19 and TRBJ2-2; a possible D gene is TRBD2 (6 bases). The germline V and J ends were trimmed by 11 bases and 0 bases, with 16 bases remaining between them. The CDR3 loop spans 15 amino acids. Germline V lookup: CDR1 LNHDA, CDR2 SQIVND (reference sequence). The CDR3 region has the DNA TGTGCCTCACAGGAGGGGCTGGCGAACACCGGGGAGCTGTTTTTT. This gives the protein CASQEGLANTGELFF.

The chain combines TRBV27 with TRBJ2-1; a possible D gene is TRBD1 (5 bases). In germline, CDR1 is MNHEY, CDR2 SMNVEV (reference sequence). V was shortened by 4 bases and J by 8 bases, with 18 bases between the two germline ends. The CDR3 spans 15 residues. The CDR3 region is CASSSITTGRDEQFF. The CDR3 DNA reads as TGTGCCAGCAGTTCCATAACTACAGGTCGGGATGAGCAGTTCTTC.

This rearrangement joins TRBV18 to TRBJ2-3, with TRBD2 matching 10 bases. From germline, CDR1 is KGHSH and CDR2 LQKENI. V trimming: 2 bases; J trimming: 1 base; junction bases outside the gene matches: 0. The CDR3 sequence is 15 residues long. In DNA form, the CDR3 reads TGTGCCAGCTCACCAGGACTAGCGGGCACAGATACGCAGTATTTT. Protein product: CASSPGLAGTDTQYF.

This clone was recorded a few times. The chain has TRBV7-9 and TRBJ1-2, with TRBD1 as a possible D gene (5 bases). The ends were cut back, 3 bases at V and 4 bases at J, with 15 bases in the middle. The CDR3 contains 15 residues. Germline V CDR1 and CDR2: SEHNR, FQNEAQ (reference sequence). The DNA of the CDR3 is TGTGCCAGCAGCTTGGGACCGACATCGGGCTATGGCTACACCTTC. Translating it yields CASSLGPTSGYGYTF.

This clone occurred once. The V gene is TRBV5-1, the J gene TRBJ2-5; 8 bases agree with TRBD1. The J segment lost 1 base and the V segment lost 0 bases, leaving 2 bases of the junction unmatched. This CDR3 has 15 amino acids. CDR1 is SGHRS, CDR2 YFSETQ, per germline. The DNA for the CDR3 is TGCGCCAGCAGCTTGGATGGGACAGGCCAAGAGACCCAGTACTTC. It yields the protein CASSLDGTGQETQYF.

This sequence joins TRBV27 and TRBJ2-3; 9 nucleotides agree with TRBD2. The CDR3 loop spans 15 amino acids. V lost 7 bases and J lost 1; bases outside the gene matches: 6. The germline V gene has CDR1 MNHEY and CDR2 SMNVEV (reference sequence). The CDR3 DNA follows: TGTGCCAGCATTAGCGGGAGTCTACGCACAGATACGCAGTATTTT. Protein sequence: CASISGSLRTDTQYF.

This sequence joins TRBV11-2 and TRBJ1-4; tentatively, D is TRBD1 (5 bases). Trimming left V 5 bases short and J 8 bases short, with 18 bases between. This CDR3 comprises 15 residues. Germline CDR1 reads SGHAT; CDR2 reads FQNNGV. CDR3 in DNA: TGTGCCAGCAGCCAAGGTGGGGGGTATGGAGAAAAACTGTTTTTT. This codes for CASSQGGGYGEKLFF.

The rearrangement joins TRBV15 to TRBJ1-5; 7 nucleotides align to TRBD1. CDR1 is LNHNV, CDR2 YYDKDF, per germline (reference sequence). The CDR3 spans 15 residues. With V trimmed by 3 bases and J by 7 bases, 9 bases remained unmatched. The CDR3 nucleotides read TGTGCCACCAGCAGCTGGGACAGACTGGGACAGCCCCAGCATTTT. Its protein product is CATSSWDRLGQPQHF.

This chain uses TRBV27 with TRBJ2-7; TRBD2 aligns across 7 bases. CDR3 length: 16 residues. CDR1 MNHEY and CDR2 SMNVEV come from the germline V gene (reference sequence). Unmatched junction bases numbered 10, after V lost 3 bases and J lost 2 bases. The DNA of the CDR3 is TGTGCCAGCAGTTTCTTCGGCGGGAGTCGAACCTACGAGCAGTACTTC. As protein: CASSFFGGSRTYEQYF.

The chain is built from TRBV7-6 and TRBJ1-3; 7 bases are shared with TRBD1. The CDR3 covers 18 residues. CDR1 and CDR2 from the germline V gene are SGHVS and FNYEAQ. V trimming: 4 bases; J trimming: 1 base; junction bases outside the gene matches: 13. CDR3 nucleotide sequence: TGTGCCAGCAGCTCAAGAGGAAAACCACAGGGGTCTGGAAACACCATATATTTT. Its protein product is CASSSRGKPQGSGNTIYF.

This chain joins TRBV5-1 and TRBJ2-7, with a weak D call TRBD1 (6 bases). Germline CDR1 reads SGHRS; CDR2 reads YFSETQ. CDR3 size: 13 residues. The germline V and J ends were trimmed by 5 bases and 3 bases, with 12 bases remaining between them. CDR3 in amino acids: CASRRDKNYEQYF. The CDR3 DNA reads as TGCGCCAGCAGACGGGACAAGAACTACGAGCAGTACTTC.

A word on this clone: The DNA is omitted, as the CDR3 cannot be located on it reliably, and the CDR3 follows TCRdb's listing. This chain links TRBV12-1 with TRBJ1-4. TRBV12-1 is described as a pseudogene. With termini counted, the CDR3 has 16 amino acids. The CDR3 sequence is CASSFGDGSTNEKLFF.

A few counts support this clone. The gene calls are TRBV28 and TRBJ1-4; the match to TRBD1 covers 7 bases. The junction had 8 bases not matched to a gene; V was cut back by 6 bases and J by 7 bases. This CDR3 comprises 14 residues. Germline V CDR1 and CDR2: MDHEN, SYDVKM. CDR3 loop: CASRETGSGEKLFF. The CDR3 DNA reads as TGTGCCAGCAGGGAGACAGGGTCCGGTGAAAAACTGTTTTTT.

This clone was counted a few times. V is TRBV15 and J is TRBJ2-1; no clear D gene. Trimming shortened V by 0 bases and J by 6 bases, and 12 bases separated the two germline ends. Germline V gene sequence: CDR1 LNHNV, CDR2 YYDKDF (reference sequence). The length of the CDR3 is 15 residues. CDR3 bases: TGTGCCACCAGCAGAGAGTCCACATGGGGCAATGAGCAGTTCTTC. It codes for CATSRESTWGNEQFF.

This chain links TRBV7-2 with TRBJ2-7, with D unresolved. The germline V and J ends were trimmed by 5 bases and 2 bases, with 16 bases remaining between them. The CDR3 spans 15 residues. CDR1 is SGHTA, CDR2 FQGNSA, per germline. For the CDR3, the DNA is TGTGCCAGCAGCCCGACCAGTGAACCAACCTACGAGCAGTACTTC. Protein: CASSPTSEPTYEQYF.